This TCR beta chain originates from a study of T cell responses to AZD1222 COVID-19 vaccine. Both about-4-week and about-12-week second-dose recipients were combined. The method was immunoSEQ multiplex PCR; TCRdb's version includes in-frame clones alone and lacks a portion of them. The sample records 85,000 to 100,000 clones, about 89% being singletons. In the case of this clone: Its antigen is currently unknown.

This CDR3 has 14 residues. The V end was cut by 6 bases, the J end by 8 bases, with 16 bases between. Germline CDR1 is MNHEY and CDR2 is SVGAGI. Findings of the study overall: Repertoires in all cases were sampled only once the peak T cell response had passed. Breadth and depth of Spike-specific TCRs rose after two AZD1222 doses. The donors showed a predominance of white British ancestry and of females, with possible underestimation of clonal diversity.

Sequencing was performed on peripheral blood, taken 28 days after the second AZD1222 dose. The TCR comes from an adult who received the AZD1222 COVID-19 vaccine. The chain couples TRBV6-5 to TRBJ1-4; a possible D gene is TRBD1 (5 bases). The CDR3 region is CASSGGGVSEKLFF. The DNA of the CDR3 is TGTGCCAGCAGCGGGGGAGGGGTGTCCGAAAAACTGTTTTTT.